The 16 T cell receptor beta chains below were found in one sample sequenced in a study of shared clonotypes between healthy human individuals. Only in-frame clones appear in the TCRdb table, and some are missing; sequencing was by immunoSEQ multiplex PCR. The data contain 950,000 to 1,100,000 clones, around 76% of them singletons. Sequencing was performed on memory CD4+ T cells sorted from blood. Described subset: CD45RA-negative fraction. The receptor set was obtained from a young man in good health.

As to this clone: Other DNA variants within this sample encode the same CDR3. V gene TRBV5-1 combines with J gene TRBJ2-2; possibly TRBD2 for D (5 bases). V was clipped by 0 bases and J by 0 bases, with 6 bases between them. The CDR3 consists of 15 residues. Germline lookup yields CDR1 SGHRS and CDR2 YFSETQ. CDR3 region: CASSLELANTGELFF. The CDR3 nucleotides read TGCGCCAGCAGCTTGGAACTAGCGAACACCGGGGAGCTGTTTTTT.

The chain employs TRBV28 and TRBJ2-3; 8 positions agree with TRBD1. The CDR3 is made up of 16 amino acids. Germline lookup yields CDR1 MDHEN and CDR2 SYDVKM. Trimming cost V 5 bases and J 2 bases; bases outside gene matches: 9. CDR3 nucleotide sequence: TGTGCCAGCAGTACCCCGACAGGGGCACTCACAGATACGCAGTATTTT. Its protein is CASSTPTGALTDTQYF.

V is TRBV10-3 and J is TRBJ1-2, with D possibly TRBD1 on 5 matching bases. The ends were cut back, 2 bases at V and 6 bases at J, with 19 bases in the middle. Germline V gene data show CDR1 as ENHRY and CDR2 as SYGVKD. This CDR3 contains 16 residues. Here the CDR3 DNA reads TGTGCCATCAGTGAGGCGCAGCGGGGGGTCGCTGATGGCTACACCTTC. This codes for CAISEAQRGVADGYTF.

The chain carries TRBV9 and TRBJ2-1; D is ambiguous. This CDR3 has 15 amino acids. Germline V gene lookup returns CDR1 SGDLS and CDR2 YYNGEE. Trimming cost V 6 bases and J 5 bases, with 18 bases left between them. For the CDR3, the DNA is TGTGCCAGCACCGGTCGGGCCCTTATGGACAATGAGCAGTTCTTC. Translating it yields CASTGRALMDNEQFF. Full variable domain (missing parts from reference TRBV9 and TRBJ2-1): DSGVTQTPKHLITATGQRVTLRCSPRSGDLSVYWYQQSLDQGLQFLIQYYNGEERAKGNILERFSAQQFPDLHSELNLSSLELGDSALYFCASTGRALMDNEQFFGPGTRLTVL.

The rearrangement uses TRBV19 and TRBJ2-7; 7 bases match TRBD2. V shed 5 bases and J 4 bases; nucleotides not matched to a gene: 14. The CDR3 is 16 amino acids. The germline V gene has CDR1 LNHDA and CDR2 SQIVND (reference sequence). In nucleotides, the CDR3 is TGTGCCAGTAGTTTCGACTCGGGACTAAAACGGTACGAGCAGTACTTC. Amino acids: CASSFDSGLKRYEQYF.

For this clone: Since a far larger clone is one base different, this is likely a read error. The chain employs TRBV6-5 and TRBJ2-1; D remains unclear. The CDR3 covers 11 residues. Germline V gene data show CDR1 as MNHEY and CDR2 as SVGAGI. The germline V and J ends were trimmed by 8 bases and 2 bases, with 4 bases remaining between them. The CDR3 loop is CASGTYNEQFF. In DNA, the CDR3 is TGTGCCAGCGGGACCTACAATGAGCAGTTCTTC.

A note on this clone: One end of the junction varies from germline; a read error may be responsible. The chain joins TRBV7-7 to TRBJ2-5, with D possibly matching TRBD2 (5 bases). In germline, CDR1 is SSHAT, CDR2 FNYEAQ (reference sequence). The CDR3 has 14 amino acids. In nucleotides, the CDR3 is TGTGCTAGCAGCTTAGGTCCCGCGGGAGAGACCCAGTACTTC. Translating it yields CASSLGPAGETQYF.

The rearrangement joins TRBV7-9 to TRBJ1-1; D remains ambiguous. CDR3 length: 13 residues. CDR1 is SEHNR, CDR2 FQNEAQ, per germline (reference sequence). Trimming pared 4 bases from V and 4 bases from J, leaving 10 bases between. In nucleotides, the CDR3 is TGTGCCAGCAGCTCGTACATGGGCACTGAAGCTTTCTTT. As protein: CASSSYMGTEAFF. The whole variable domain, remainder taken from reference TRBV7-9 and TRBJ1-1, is DTGVSQNPRHKITKRGQNVTFRCDPISEHNRLYWYRQTLGQGPEFLTYFQNEAQLEKSRLLSDRFSAERPKGSFSTLEIQRTEQGDSAMYLCASSSYMGTEAFFGQGTRLTVV.

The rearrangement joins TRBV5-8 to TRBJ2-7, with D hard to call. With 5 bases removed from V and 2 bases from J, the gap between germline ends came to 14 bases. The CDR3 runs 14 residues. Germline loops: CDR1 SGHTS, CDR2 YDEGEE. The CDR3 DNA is TGTGCCAGCAGTCTCACTGACGGCCCCTACGAGCAGTACTTC. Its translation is CASSLTDGPYEQYF.

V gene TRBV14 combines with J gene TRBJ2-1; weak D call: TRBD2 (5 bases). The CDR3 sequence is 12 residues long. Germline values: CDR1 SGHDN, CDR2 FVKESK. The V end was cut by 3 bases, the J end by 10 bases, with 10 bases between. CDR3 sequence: CASSQAGGEQFF. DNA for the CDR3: TGTGCCAGCAGCCAGGCTGGCGGGGAGCAGTTCTTC. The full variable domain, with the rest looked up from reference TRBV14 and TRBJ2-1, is EAGVTQFPSHSVIEKGQTVTLRCDPISGHDNLYWYRRVMGKEIKFLLHFVKESKQDESGMPNNRFLAERTGGTYSTLKVQPAELEDSGVYFCASSQAGGEQFFGPGTRLTVL.

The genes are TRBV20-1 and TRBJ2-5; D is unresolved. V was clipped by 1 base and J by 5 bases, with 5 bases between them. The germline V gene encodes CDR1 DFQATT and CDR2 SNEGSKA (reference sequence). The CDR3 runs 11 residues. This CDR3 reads CSARVKETQYF. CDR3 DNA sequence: TGCAGTGCTAGAGTTAAGGAGACCCAGTACTTC.

CDR3: CAWTAGWYNEQFF. The CDR3 bases are TGTGCCTGGACGGCCGGGTGGTACAATGAGCAGTTCTTC. The chain couples TRBV30 to TRBJ2-1, with D uncertain. Trimming left V 4 bases short and J 4 bases short, with 11 bases between. Germline-derived CDR1 and CDR2 are GTSNPN and SVGIG (reference sequence). This CDR3 spans 13 amino acids. Complete variable domain (other parts from reference TRBV30 and TRBJ2-1): SQTIHQWPATLVQPVGSPLSLECTVEGTSNPNLYWYRQAAGRGLQLLFYSVGIGQISSEVPQNLSASRPQDRQFILSSKKLLLSDSGFYLCAWTAGWYNEQFFGPGTRLTVL.

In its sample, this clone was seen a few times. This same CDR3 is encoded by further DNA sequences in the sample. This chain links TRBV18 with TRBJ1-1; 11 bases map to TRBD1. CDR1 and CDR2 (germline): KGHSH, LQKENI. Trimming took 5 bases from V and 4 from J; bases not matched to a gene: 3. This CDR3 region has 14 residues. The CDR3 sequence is CASSSGQGVTEAFF. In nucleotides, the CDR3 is TGTGCCAGCTCATCGGGACAGGGGGTCACTGAAGCTTTCTTT.

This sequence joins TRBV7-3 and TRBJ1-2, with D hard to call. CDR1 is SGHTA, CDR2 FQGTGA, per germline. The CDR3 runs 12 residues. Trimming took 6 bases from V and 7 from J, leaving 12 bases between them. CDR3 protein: CASSEAGGGYTF. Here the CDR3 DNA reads TGTGCCAGCAGTGAAGCTGGAGGTGGCTACACCTTC.

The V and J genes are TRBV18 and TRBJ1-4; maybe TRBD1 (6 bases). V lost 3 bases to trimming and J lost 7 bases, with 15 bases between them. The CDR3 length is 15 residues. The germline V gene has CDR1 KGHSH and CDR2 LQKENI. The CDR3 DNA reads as TGTGCCAGCTCACCGGAAAGGGGACAAGCTGAAAAACTGTTTTTT. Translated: CASSPERGQAEKLFF.

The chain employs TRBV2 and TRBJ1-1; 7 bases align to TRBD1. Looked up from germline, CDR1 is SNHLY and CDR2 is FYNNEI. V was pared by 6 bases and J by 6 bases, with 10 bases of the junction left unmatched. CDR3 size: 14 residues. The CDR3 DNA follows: TGTGCCAGCAGGATGACAGGGCCCTATCCTGAAGCTTTCTTT. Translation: CASRMTGPYPEAFF.